The 16 T cell receptor beta chains below were found in one sample sequenced in a study of CD8 T cells in Susac syndrome. Reverse transcription of roughly 0.5 to 1 ug RNA used random hexamers. TCRdb reanalysed the immunoSEQ multiplex PCR reads using MiXCR and keeps one entry per CDR3 protein. This table holds under 300,000 distinct CDR3 sequences, less than 96% found once. The specimen was CD4+ T cells from PBMCs. These receptors originate from a human donor with Susac syndrome.

The rearrangement links TRBV29-1 to TRBJ2-6; weak D call: TRBD1 (5 bases). CDR1 and CDR2 (germline): SQVTM, ANQGSEA. The CDR3 runs to 14 residues. V gave up 6 bases and J gave up 3 bases, with 12 bases separating them. The chain's CDR3 is CSVGQGFGANVLTF. CDR3 sequence (DNA): TGCAGCGTAGGTCAGGGCTTTGGGGCCAACGTCCTGACTTTC. Full variable domain (rest looked up from reference TRBV29-1 and TRBJ2-6): SAVISQKPSRDICQRGTSLTIQCQVDSQVTMMFWYRQQPGQSLTLIATANQGSEATYESGFVIDKFPISRPNLTFSTLTVSNMSPEDSSIYLCSVGQGFGANVLTFGAGSRLTVL.

This clonotype was counted a single time. The chain couples TRBV27 to TRBJ1-5; a weak D match, TRBD1 (6 bases). Germline CDR1 and CDR2: MNHEY and SMNVEV (reference sequence). The CDR3 extends over 17 amino acids. V was trimmed by 5 bases and J by 3 bases, leaving 20 bases between them. The CDR3 loop is CASSGGGTFRANQPQHF. The CDR3 DNA reads TGTGCCAGCAGTGGAGGGGGAACCTTCAGGGCCAATCAGCCCCAGCATTTT.

This clonotype was found once. The chain uses TRBV30 and TRBJ1-1; D gene uncertain. Germline V gene lookup returns CDR1 GTSNPN and CDR2 SVGIG (reference sequence). The length of the CDR3 is 13 residues. V shed 0 bases and J shed 0 bases, with 5 bases lying between them. The CDR3, as DNA: TGTGCCTGGAGTGTACTCATGAACACTGAAGCTTTCTTT. Its translation: CAWSVLMNTEAFF.

This rearrangement joins TRBV20-1 to TRBJ1-1, with 7 bases aligning to TRBD1. This CDR3 is built from 16 residues. The germline gives CDR1 DFQATT, CDR2 SNEGSKA (reference sequence). The V segment lost 2 bases and the J segment 0 bases; nucleotides outside the gene matches: 9. CDR3 amino acids: CSARLQGGAVNTEAFF. The DNA for the CDR3 is TGCAGTGCTAGACTCCAGGGGGGGGCTGTGAACACTGAAGCTTTCTTT.

V usage is TRBV7-9 and J usage is TRBJ2-2, with D possibly being TRBD1 (6 bases). The CDR3 runs 15 residues. V lost 5 bases and J lost 5, with 15 bases in between. Germline V gene lookup returns CDR1 SEHNR and CDR2 FQNEAQ (reference sequence). DNA of the CDR3: TGTGCCAGCAGCCCCATAGGGCAGGGGACCGGGGAGCTGTTTTTT. Translating gives CASSPIGQGTGELFF.

The chain has TRBV29-1 and TRBJ2-6; the D is unclear. Germline V gene data show CDR1 as SQVTM and CDR2 as ANQGSEA. The CDR3 totals 13 residues. Trimming left V 7 bases short and J 1 base short, with 8 bases between. CDR3 region: CSAARSGANVLTF. The DNA for the CDR3 is TGCAGCGCCGCGCGGTCTGGGGCCAACGTCCTGACTTTC.

The rearrangement joins TRBV7-9 to TRBJ2-6; 13 bases align to TRBD2. Germline V gives CDR1 SEHNR, CDR2 FQNEAQ (reference sequence). The CDR3 has 19 residues. V lost 4 bases to trimming and J lost 3 bases; unmatched junction nucleotides: 9. The CDR3 DNA reads TGTGCCAGCAGCTGGGGACGACTAGCGGGAGGTAGTGGGGCCAACGTCCTGACTTTC. Amino acid sequence: CASSWGRLAGGSGANVLTF.

The chain is built from TRBV20-1 and TRBJ2-5; the match to TRBD2 covers 10 bases. The CDR3 loop spans 14 amino acids. V shed 2 bases and J 6 bases; nucleotides not matched to a gene: 6. CDR1 and CDR2 from the germline V gene are DFQATT and SNEGSKA (reference sequence). The CDR3 sequence: CSARLAGVRKTQYF. In DNA, the CDR3 is TGCAGTGCTAGACTAGCGGGAGTCAGAAAGACCCAGTACTTC.

J is TRBJ2-7 and V is TRBV6-1; no clear D gene. This CDR3 has 14 amino acids. Looked up from germline, CDR1 is MNHNS and CDR2 is SASEGT. V lost 7 bases and J lost 0, with 13 bases in between. The CDR3 loop is CASIDIISSYEQYF. CDR3 bases: TGTGCCAGCATTGACATAATTTCCTCCTACGAGCAGTACTTC.

The chain carries TRBV4-2 and TRBJ2-5; TRBD1 matches at 9 bases. The CDR3 length is 15 residues. The trim removed 4 bases at V and 4 bases at J, leaving 7 bases unmatched. In germline, CDR1 is LGHNA, CDR2 YNFKEQ. Here the CDR3 DNA reads TGTGCCAGCAGCCGAGAAGACAGGGGGAGAGAGACCCAGTACTTC. This encodes CASSREDRGRETQYF.

CDR3 coding DNA: TGTGCCAGCTCACAGGCCTCGAACACTGAAGCTTTCTTT. Translated: CASSQASNTEAFF. The chain couples TRBV18 to TRBJ1-1; D unresolved. V was cut by 4 bases and J by 1 base, with 7 bases left in between. The germline CDR1 and CDR2 sequences are KGHSH and LQKENI. This CDR3 spans 13 amino acids.

V is TRBV20-1 and J is TRBJ1-5; tentatively, D is TRBD1 (5 bases). Germline V gives CDR1 DFQATT, CDR2 SNEGSKA (reference sequence). The CDR3 length is 14 residues. Trimming took off 5 bases at V and 0 bases at J, with 11 bases between the two ends. The CDR3 loop reads CSAQTDYSNQPQHF. CDR3 bases: TGCAGTGCTCAGACAGACTATAGCAATCAGCCCCAGCATTTT.

The sample holds one count of this clonotype. The chain combines TRBV27 with TRBJ2-1; 9 bases are a match to TRBD2. The ends lost 6 bases at V and 9 bases at J; junction bases unmatched: 12. The CDR3 loop spans 15 amino acids. Germline loops: CDR1 MNHEY, CDR2 SMNVEV (reference sequence). The CDR3 loop is CASRPRSGSLGEQFF. As DNA, the CDR3 is TGTGCCAGCAGACCCCGTAGCGGGAGTTTGGGTGAGCAGTTCTTC.

The chain couples TRBV12-5 to TRBJ2-1; TRBD1 matches 8 bases. With V trimmed by 5 bases and J by 8 bases, 11 bases remained unmatched. This CDR3 has 15 residues. Germline CDR1 LGHNT, CDR2 FRNRAP. CDR3 bases: TGTGCTAGTGGTCCTCGGACAGGGAGTCCTGATGAGCAGTTCTTC. It codes for CASGPRTGSPDEQFF.

The J gene is TRBJ2-6, the V gene TRBV29-1; D perhaps matches TRBD1 (6 bases). V lost 4 bases and J 0 bases, leaving 13 bases between the germline ends. Germline loops: CDR1 SQVTM, CDR2 ANQGSEA. The CDR3 length is 16 residues. DNA of the CDR3: TGCAGCGTTGGGACAGCTGACTACTCTGGGGCCAACGTCCTGACTTTC. Its protein is CSVGTADYSGANVLTF.

About this clonotype itself: A read error may produce the germline difference seen at one junction end. This rearrangement joins TRBV20-1 to TRBJ1-5, with D perhaps TRBD1 (6 bases). This CDR3 is built from 13 residues. Germline V gene lookup returns CDR1 DFQATT and CDR2 SNEGSKA (reference sequence). CDR3 bases: TGCAGTGCTGGGGGCAAGGGCAATCAGCCCCAGCTTTTT. It translates to CSAGGKGNQPQLF.